The 9 T cell receptor beta chains below were found in one sample sequenced in a study of blood T cell repertoires in COVID-19. Using immunoSEQ multiplex PCR, the repertoire was profiled, and TCRdb retains in-frame clones only, with some absent. The table lists over 50,000 clones, more than 60% of them singletons. Specimen: peripheral blood. Receptors were obtained from a human donor with active or convalescent COVID-19. The donor label of this sample is uncertain.

This clone was recorded a few times. This same CDR3 is encoded by further DNA sequences in the sample. The chain uses TRBV12-3 or TRBV12-4 and TRBJ2-2; a weak D match, TRBD1 (6 bases). Trimming left V 6 bases short and J 5 bases short, with 10 bases between. The CDR3 sequence is 13 residues long. The CDR3 protein is CASSPQGTGELFF. The CDR3 DNA is TGTGCCAGCAGCCCACAGGGAACCGGGGAGCTGTTTTTT.

The chain recombines TRBV5-1 with TRBJ2-5; D may be TRBD1 (6 bases). V was cut by 3 bases and J by 1 base, with 13 bases left in between. CDR3 length: 15 amino acids. The germline V gene encodes CDR1 SGHRS and CDR2 YFSETQ. CDR3 amino acids: CASSSLTGFQETQYF. CDR3 DNA: TGCGCCAGCAGCTCACTCACAGGGTTCCAAGAGACCCAGTACTTC.

The chain uses TRBV27 and TRBJ1-1; D is ambiguous. CDR1 and CDR2 from the germline V gene are MNHEY and SMNVEV (reference sequence). Trimming removed 4 bases at V and 3 bases at J, with 12 bases between. This CDR3 region has 14 residues. CDR3 sequence reads: CASSSPSVYTEAFF. DNA for the CDR3: TGTGCCAGCAGTTCCCCAAGCGTGTACACTGAAGCTTTCTTT.

This sequence joins TRBV7-8 and TRBJ1-4; maybe TRBD1 (6 bases). Germline V lookup: CDR1 SGHVS, CDR2 FQNEAQ. The CDR3 contains 15 residues. The germline V and J ends were trimmed by 5 bases and 10 bases, with 20 bases remaining between them. Written as DNA, the CDR3 is TGTGCCAGCAGCCGATCTGAGGGTCCAGGGGCAAAACTGTTTTTT. The encoded protein is CASSRSEGPGAKLFF. Together with reference TRBV7-8 and TRBJ1-4, the CDR3 gives the full variable domain: GAGVSQSPRYKVAKRGQDVALRCDPISGHVSLFWYQQALGQGPEFLTYFQNEAQLDKSGLPSDRFFAERPEGSVSTLKIQRTQQEDSAVYLCASSRSEGPGAKLFFGSGTQLSVL.

The rearrangement links TRBV5-5 to TRBJ1-2, with TRBD1 as a possible D gene (5 bases). The CDR3 runs to 16 residues. The germline V gene has CDR1 SGHKS and CDR2 YYEKEE (reference sequence). V lost 0 bases, J lost 1 base, and 13 bases lay in between. The CDR3 protein is CASSLDPGMGNYGYTF. The DNA for the CDR3 is TGTGCCAGCAGCTTGGATCCAGGGATGGGTAACTATGGCTACACCTTC.

V usage is TRBV5-4 and J usage is TRBJ1-4; TRBD1 is a possible D gene (6 bases). The CDR3 extends over 16 amino acids. Between the trimmed V and J ends, which lost 2 bases and 0 bases, there was a span of 11 bases. The germline gives CDR1 SGHNT, CDR2 YYREEE (reference sequence). The CDR3 nucleotides are TGTGCCAGCAGCTTAGAGGGGGTTGCAACTAATGAAAAACTGTTTTTT. Its protein product is CASSLEGVATNEKLFF. The full variable domain, rest sourced from reference TRBV5-4 and TRBJ1-4, is ETGVTQSPTHLIKTRGQQVTLRCSSQSGHNTVSWYQQALGQGPQFIFQYYREEENGRGNFPPRFSGLQFPNYSSELNVNALELDDSALYLCASSLEGVATNEKLFFGSGTQLSVL.

The genes are TRBV7-8 and TRBJ1-1; D perhaps matches TRBD1 (6 bases). Germline V gene sequence: CDR1 SGHVS, CDR2 FQNEAQ. The length of the CDR3 is 13 residues. The V end lost 1 base, the J end lost 11 bases, and 14 bases lay between the germline ends. CDR3 in amino acids: CASSLGQGTAAFF. The DNA of the CDR3 is TGTGCCAGCAGCTTAGGGCAGGGGACCGCTGCTTTCTTT.

This rearrangement joins TRBV5-4 to TRBJ1-4; 7 positions agree with TRBD1. Trimming cost V 4 bases and J 4 bases; bases outside gene matches: 4. Germline CDR1 SGHNT, CDR2 YYREEE (reference sequence). This CDR3 has 14 amino acids. CDR3: CASSQTGINEKLFF. CDR3 nucleotide sequence: TGTGCCAGCAGCCAGACAGGGATTAATGAAAAACTGTTTTTT.

The CDR3 protein is CASSLGGRISYEQYF. The CDR3 DNA sequence: TGTGCCAGCAGCTTGGGAGGGCGCATCTCCTACGAGCAGTACTTC. The chain couples TRBV5-8 to TRBJ2-7, with TRBD2 as a possible D gene (5 bases). CDR3 length: 15 residues. The germline V and J ends were trimmed by 0 bases and 0 bases, with 10 bases remaining between them. The V gene's germline CDR1 is SGHTS and CDR2 YDEGEE.